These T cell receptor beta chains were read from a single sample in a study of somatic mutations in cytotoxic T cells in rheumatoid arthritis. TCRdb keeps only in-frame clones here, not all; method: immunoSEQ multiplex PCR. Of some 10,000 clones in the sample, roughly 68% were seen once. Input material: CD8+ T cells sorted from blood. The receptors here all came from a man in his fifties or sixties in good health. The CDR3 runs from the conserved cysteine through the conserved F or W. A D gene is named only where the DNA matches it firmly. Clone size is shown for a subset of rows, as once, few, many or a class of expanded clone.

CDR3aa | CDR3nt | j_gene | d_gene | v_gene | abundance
CASSASGGGRWSYNEQFF | TGTGCCTCTTCGGCAAGCGGGGGGGGGAGATGGTCCTACAATGAGCAGTTCTTC | TRBJ2-1 | TRBD2 | TRBV15 | .
CASSRDPWDYGYTF | TGTGCCAGTAGTCGGGACCCCTGGGACTATGGCTACACCTTC | TRBJ1-2 | . | TRBV19 | .
CASSEHDRGRGQPQHF | TGTGCCAGCAGCGAACACGACAGGGGGCGCGGTCAGCCCCAGCATTTT | TRBJ1-5 | TRBD1 | TRBV27 | .
CASSSLAGGVYNEQFF | TGTGCCAGCAGCTCCTTAGCGGGAGGCGTCTACAATGAGCAGTTCTTC | TRBJ2-1 | TRBD2 | TRBV7-9 | .
CASSSPLTGISTDTQYF | TGTGCCAGCAGCTCACCCTTGACAGGCATTAGCACAGATACGCAGTATTTT | TRBJ2-3 | . | TRBV7-9 | .
CASSEAGGTDTQYF | TGTGCCAGCAGTGAAGCGGGAGGCACAGATACGCAGTATTTT | TRBJ2-3 | TRBD2 | TRBV6-4 | .
CASSFRGSRENEQFF | TGCGCCAGCAGCTTCCGGGGTAGCAGGGAAAATGAGCAGTTCTTC | TRBJ2-1 | . | TRBV5-1 | .
CASSDRGWDTQYF | TGTGCCAGCAGTGACAGGGGATGGGATACGCAGTATTTT | TRBJ2-3 | . | TRBV6-4 | .
CASSRVGEETQYF | TGTGCCAGCAGCAGGGTAGGGGAAGAGACCCAGTACTTC | TRBJ2-5 | . | TRBV9 | .
CASRITGGGGEAFF | TGTGCCAGCAGGATCACGGGGGGGGGAGGTGAAGCTTTCTTT | TRBJ1-1 | . | TRBV6-6 | .
CAWSVFGGQPQHF | TGTGCCTGGAGTGTTTTTGGGGGCCAGCCCCAGCATTTT | TRBJ1-5 | . | TRBV30 | .
CAISEKFQGSTTDTQYF | TGTGCCATCAGTGAAAAGTTCCAGGGGTCTACCACAGATACGCAGTATTTT | TRBJ2-3 | . | TRBV10-3 | once
CASSQTRDTSSYEQYF | TGCGCCAGCAGCCAAACCCGGGACACGAGCTCCTACGAGCAGTACTTC | TRBJ2-7 | . | TRBV4-3 | .
CASSLATPDTQYF | TGCGCCAGCAGCTTGGCTACTCCAGATACGCAGTATTTT | TRBJ2-3 | . | TRBV5-1 | .
CASSRWGLGGYEQYF | TGTGCCAGCAGCCGATGGGGCCTCGGGGGCTACGAGCAGTACTTC | TRBJ2-7 | . | TRBV5-6 | .
CSVEEERSYEQYF | TGCAGCGTTGAAGAAGAGCGGAGCTACGAGCAGTACTTC | TRBJ2-7 | . | TRBV29-1 | .
CASSPWTALYEQYF | TGTGCCAGCAGCCCCTGGACAGCGCTTTACGAGCAGTACTTC | TRBJ2-7 | . | TRBV7-8 | once
CSVDSRGSSYNEQFF | TGCAGCGTTGACTCGCGGGGGAGCTCCTACAATGAGCAGTTCTTC | TRBJ2-1 | TRBD2 | TRBV29-1 | few
CASRSGDNSPLHF | TGTGCCAGCCGTAGTGGGGATAATTCACCCCTCCACTTT | TRBJ1-6 | . | TRBV27 | few
CASGLPRLREYSETQYF | TGTGCTAGTGGTTTGCCCCGGTTGCGGGAGTATTCTGAGACCCAGTACTTC | TRBJ2-5 | TRBD2 | TRBV12-5 | .
CASSFTMGGNTIYF | TGTGCCAGCAGTTTTACTATGGGTGGAAACACCATATATTTT | TRBJ1-3 | . | TRBV28 | .
CASSPTGDSQPQHF | TGTGCCAGCAGCCCAACGGGGGACAGTCAGCCCCAGCATTTT | TRBJ1-5 | TRBD1 | TRBV11-2 | .
CASSFQRGTSYEQYF | TGTGCCAGCAGCTTCCAGCGGGGGACCTCCTACGAGCAGTACTTC | TRBJ2-7 | TRBD2 | TRBV11-1 | .
CASSETKFRSSYEQYF | TGCGCCAGCAGTGAGACCAAGTTCAGGAGCTCCTACGAGCAGTACTTC | TRBJ2-7 | . | TRBV10-2 | .
CASSQGLAGYNEQFF | TGTGCCAGCAGCCAAGGACTAGCGGGCTACAATGAGCAGTTCTTC | TRBJ2-1 | TRBD2 | TRBV4-2 | .
CASSLGGGNTEAFF | TGTGCCAGCAGCTTGGGCGGAGGGAACACTGAAGCTTTCTTT | TRBJ1-1 | . | TRBV5-6 | few
CAIQTDGGATGELFF | TGTGCCATACAAACCGACGGGGGGGCCACCGGGGAGCTGTTTTTT | TRBJ2-2 | TRBD2 | TRBV2 | few
CASTAFRDGTGELFF | TGTGCCAGCACCGCCTTCCGGGACGGCACCGGGGAGCTGTTTTTT | TRBJ2-2 | . | TRBV7-9 | .
CASSLLGLAGRGGTDTQYF | TGTGCCAGCAGTCTCCTCGGGCTAGCGGGAAGGGGGGGCACAGATACGCAGTATTTT | TRBJ2-3 | TRBD2 | TRBV28 | .
CASSFSTSGGGEQFF | TGTGCCAGCAGTTTTTCCACTAGCGGGGGGGGAGAGCAGTTCTTC | TRBJ2-1 | TRBD2 | TRBV6-5 | few
CATSRGIAGEGTQYF | TGTGCCACCAGCAGAGGGATAGCGGGAGAGGGGACCCAGTACTTC | TRBJ2-5 | TRBD2 | TRBV15 | .
CASSQPIAASGGSSYNEQFF | TGCGCCAGCAGCCAACCAATTGCGGCTAGCGGGGGGAGCTCCTACAATGAGCAGTTCTTC | TRBJ2-1 | TRBD2 | TRBV4-3 | few
CASSGQAGGQETQYF | TGTGCCAGCAGTGGTCAAGCGGGGGGGCAAGAGACCCAGTACTTC | TRBJ2-5 | TRBD2 | TRBV6-1 | .
CASSVAQYSYEQYF | TGTGCCAGCAGCGTAGCACAGTACTCCTACGAGCAGTACTTC | TRBJ2-7 | . | TRBV9 | .
CASSFDPSYEQYF | TGCGCCAGCAGTTTTGATCCCTCCTACGAGCAGTACTTC | TRBJ2-7 | . | TRBV5-1 | .
CASSLGTSGSRDEQFF | TGTGCCAGCAGCTTGGGGACTAGCGGGAGTCGAGATGAGCAGTTCTTC | TRBJ2-1 | TRBD2 | TRBV11-2 | once
CASSFLGQGEETQYF | TGTGCCAGCAGCTTTCTTGGACAGGGAGAGGAGACCCAGTACTTC | TRBJ2-5 | TRBD1 | TRBV5-4 | .
CASSVGRGAYEQYF | TGTGCCAGCAGCGTCGGCAGGGGCGCCTACGAGCAGTACTTC | TRBJ2-7 | . | TRBV11-2 | medium-sized
CASSDSGGGPYNEQFF | TGTGCCAGCAGTGACTCGGGGGGAGGTCCCTACAATGAGCAGTTCTTC | TRBJ2-1 | . | TRBV6-4 | medium-sized
CAWSAGAPFGEQYF | TGTGCCTGGAGTGCAGGGGCCCCCTTTGGGGAGCAGTACTTC | TRBJ2-7 | . | TRBV30 | .
CASSQRGTGELFF | TGCGCCAGCAGCCAACGGGGGACCGGGGAGCTGTTTTTT | TRBJ2-2 | . | TRBV4-3 | once
CASSEGMGYGYTF | TGTGCCAGTAGTGAGGGAATGGGCTATGGCTACACCTTC | TRBJ1-2 | . | TRBV19 | .
CASSYGTGGTLHF | TGTGCCAGCAGTTACGGGACAGGGGGAACCCTCCACTTT | TRBJ1-6 | TRBD1 | TRBV6-5 | few
CASMRNLGYEQYF | TGTGCCAGCATGCGTAATTTGGGCTACGAGCAGTACTTC | TRBJ2-7 | . | TRBV28 | .
CASSTGWETQYF | TGTGCCAGCAGCACCGGATGGGAGACCCAGTACTTC | TRBJ2-5 | . | TRBV7-9 | .
CASSSSTSGRLRDTQYF | TGTGCCAGCAGCTCCTCCACTAGCGGGAGATTAAGAGATACGCAGTATTTT | TRBJ2-3 | TRBD2 | TRBV7-9 | .
CASSSDRGNSYEQYF | TGTGCCAGCAGCTCTGACAGGGGTAACTCCTACGAGCAGTACTTC | TRBJ2-7 | TRBD1 | TRBV27 | .
CASSLSLAGIYEQYF | TGTGCCAGCAGTTTGAGTCTAGCGGGAATATACGAGCAGTACTTC | TRBJ2-7 | TRBD2 | TRBV27 | once
CASGRRNTGELFF | TGTGCCAGCGGAAGAAGGAACACCGGGGAGCTGTTTTTT | TRBJ2-2 | . | TRBV6-4 | .
CASSYSTGTVGGYTF | TGTGCCAGCAGTTACTCGACCGGGACAGTTGGTGGCTACACCTTC | TRBJ1-2 | TRBD1 | TRBV6-5 | .
CASKVSSEQYF | TGTGCCAGCAAGGTGAGCTCCGAGCAGTACTTC | TRBJ2-7 | . | TRBV28 | .